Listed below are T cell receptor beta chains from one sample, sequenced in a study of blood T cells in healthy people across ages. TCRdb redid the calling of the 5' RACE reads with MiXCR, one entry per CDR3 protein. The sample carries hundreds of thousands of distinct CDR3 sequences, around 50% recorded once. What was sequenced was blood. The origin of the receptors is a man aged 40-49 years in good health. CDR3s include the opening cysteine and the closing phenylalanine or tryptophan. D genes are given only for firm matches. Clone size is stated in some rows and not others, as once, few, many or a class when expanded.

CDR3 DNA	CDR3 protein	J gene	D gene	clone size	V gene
TGCAGCGCTAGAAGACTAGCGGGGGGTCTTGAGACCCAGTACTTC	CSARRLAGGLETQYF	TRBJ2-5	TRBD2	NA	TRBV20-1
TGTGCCAGCAGCCCGGACGGCGGGACCACAGATACGCAGTATTTT	CASSPDGGTTDTQYF	TRBJ2-3	NA	NA	TRBV7-9
TGTGCCATAAGGGTAGCGGGGGGGCAAGGCAATGAGCAGTTCTTC	CAIRVAGGQGNEQFF	TRBJ2-1	TRBD2	NA	TRBV27
TGTGCCAGCAGCCCTCTTGGGGATACGAATTCACCCCTCCACTTT	CASSPLGDTNSPLHF	TRBJ1-6	NA	NA	TRBV7-2
TGTGCCAGTAGTTCGCCTCCGGGGACTAGAACCTACGAGCAGTACTTC	CASSSPPGTRTYEQYF	TRBJ2-7	TRBD2	once	TRBV19
TGCAGTGCTAGAGGAATGGACAATCCGAGGGAGCAGTACTTC	CSARGMDNPREQYF	TRBJ2-4	NA	NA	TRBV20-1
TGTGCCACCAGGACAGGGAGTAGCTCCTACAATGAGCAGTTCTTC	CATRTGSSSYNEQFF	TRBJ2-1	TRBD1	few	TRBV6-1
TGTGCCAGCAGCCCTGGGCGGGGTAGAGATACGCAGTATTTT	CASSPGRGRDTQYF	TRBJ2-3	NA	NA	TRBV7-8
TGTGCCAGCAGCCGGACGACTAGCCCTACAGATACGCAGTATTTT	CASSRTTSPTDTQYF	TRBJ2-3	TRBD2	NA	TRBV3-1
TGCAGTGTGAGAGAAGGGGATACGCAGTATTTT	CSVREGDTQYF	TRBJ2-3	NA	few	TRBV20-1
TGCAGTGCAGAGAAACCGGGACAGGGGGCCGAGACCCAGTACTTC	CSAEKPGQGAETQYF	TRBJ2-5	TRBD1	NA	TRBV20-1
TGTGCCAGCAGTCCTACCACTAGGGGAGAGACCCAGTACTTC	CASSPTTRGETQYF	TRBJ2-5	NA	NA	TRBV12-3/TRBV12-4
TGCAGTGCTAGGGACGGAGTTAACTATGGCTACACCTTC	CSARDGVNYGYTF	TRBJ1-2	NA	few	TRBV20-1
TGTGCCAGCAGCCATGGGACAGGGATCTATGGCTACACCTTC	CASSHGTGIYGYTF	TRBJ1-2	TRBD1	NA	TRBV3-1
TGCAGCGTTGAAAGAGCGGGAAATGGCGGTGAGCAGTTCTTC	CSVERAGNGGEQFF	TRBJ2-1	TRBD2	NA	TRBV29-1
TGCAGTGCTAGTGCGGGAACGGGAGCCACTGAAGCTTTCTTT	CSASAGTGATEAFF	TRBJ1-1	NA	NA	TRBV20-1
TGCAGTGCTACCGCGCTGAGTTCCTATGGCTACACCTTC	CSATALSSYGYTF	TRBJ1-2	NA	NA	TRBV20-1
TGTACCACCAGCAGAGAATACAGGGCAGATAATTCACCCCTCCACTTT	CTTSREYRADNSPLHF	TRBJ1-6	NA	NA	TRBV15
TGTGCCAGCAGCCAGAGGGGACTAGCGGGAGGCCGCCTCAATGAGCAGTTCTTC	CASSQRGLAGGRLNEQFF	TRBJ2-1	TRBD2	NA	TRBV3-1
TGTGCCAGCAGCCAAGTCCTAGATCGAGCCGGGGAGCTGTTTTTT	CASSQVLDRAGELFF	TRBJ2-2	NA	once	TRBV3-1
TGTGCCAGCAGTTTGTACGGACAGAGGGCGGAGACCCAGTACTTC	CASSLYGQRAETQYF	TRBJ2-5	NA	few	TRBV27
TGTGCCAGCAGCAGGGAAGAGACCCAGTACTTC	CASSREETQYF	TRBJ2-5	NA	many	TRBV5-1